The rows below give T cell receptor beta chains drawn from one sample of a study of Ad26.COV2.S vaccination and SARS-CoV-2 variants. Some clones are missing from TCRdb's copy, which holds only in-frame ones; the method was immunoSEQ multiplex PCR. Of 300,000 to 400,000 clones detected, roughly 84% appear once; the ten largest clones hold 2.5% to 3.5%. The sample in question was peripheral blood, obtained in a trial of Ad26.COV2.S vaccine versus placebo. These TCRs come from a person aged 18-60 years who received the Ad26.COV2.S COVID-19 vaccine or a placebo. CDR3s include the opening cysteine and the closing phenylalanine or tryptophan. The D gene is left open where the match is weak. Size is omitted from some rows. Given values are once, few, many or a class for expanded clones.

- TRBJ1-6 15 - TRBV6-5 CASRPTGRGNSPLHF TGTGCCAGCAGGCCCACCGGACGGGGAAATTCACCCCTCCACTTT
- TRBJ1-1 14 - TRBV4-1 CASSQAVWDTEAFF TGCGCCAGCAGCCAAGCCGTCTGGGACACTGAAGCTTTCTTT
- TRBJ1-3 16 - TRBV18 CASSPTQSNAGNTIYF TGTGCCAGCTCACCAACACAGTCTAATGCTGGAAACACCATATATTTT
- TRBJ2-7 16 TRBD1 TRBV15 CATSRDSGQDTYEQYF TGTGCCACCAGCAGAGACTCCGGACAGGATACCTACGAGCAGTACTTC
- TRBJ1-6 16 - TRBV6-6 CASSATHLGGDSPLHF TGTGCCAGCAGTGCCACCCACCTGGGGGGGGATTCACCCCTCCACTTT
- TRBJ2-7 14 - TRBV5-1 CASRTYEGSYEQYF TGCGCCAGTCGAACGTACGAGGGGTCCTACGAGCAGTACTTC
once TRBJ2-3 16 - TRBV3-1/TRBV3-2 CASSQDIQGRTDTQYF TGTGCCAGCAGCCAAGATATTCAGGGCCGCACAGATACGCAGTATTTT
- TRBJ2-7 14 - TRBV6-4 CASRAQGEAGEQYF TGTGCCAGCAGAGCGCAGGGTGAGGCGGGCGAGCAGTACTTC
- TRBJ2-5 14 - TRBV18 CASSGDTQGETQYF TGTGCCAGCTCCGGGGACACCCAGGGGGAGACCCAGTACTTC
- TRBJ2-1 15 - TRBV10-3 CAISDSGSSYNEQFF TGTGCCATCAGTGACTCTGGAAGCTCCTACAATGAGCAGTTCTTC
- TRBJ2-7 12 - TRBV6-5 CASRGTAYEQYF TGTGCCAGCCGGGGGACCGCCTACGAGCAGTACTTC
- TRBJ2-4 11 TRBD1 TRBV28 CASSPGQALYF TGTGCCAGCAGTCCCGGACAGGCCCTGTACTTC
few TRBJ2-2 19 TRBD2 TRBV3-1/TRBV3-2 CASSHTVLAGAPGTGELFF TGTGCCAGCAGCCATACGGTTTTAGCGGGGGCCCCGGGCACCGGGGAGCTGTTTTTT
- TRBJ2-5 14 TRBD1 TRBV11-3 CASSKRDSQETQYF TGTGCCAGCAGCAAAAGGGACAGCCAAGAGACCCAGTACTTC
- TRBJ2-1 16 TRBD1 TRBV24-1 CATSDLGQGNYNEQFF TGTGCCACCAGTGATTTGGGACAGGGGAACTACAATGAGCAGTTCTTC
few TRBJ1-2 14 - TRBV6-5 CASTIGGAGWGYTF TGTGCCAGCACCATCGGTGGTGCGGGGTGGGGCTACACCTTC
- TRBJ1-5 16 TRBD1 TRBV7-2 CASSLGLTGFGQPQHF TGTGCCAGCAGCTTAGGCCTGACAGGGTTCGGGCAGCCCCAGCATTTT
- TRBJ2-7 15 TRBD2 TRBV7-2 CASSFMGGRNYEQYF TGTGCCAGCAGCTTTATGGGAGGGCGGAACTACGAGCAGTACTTC
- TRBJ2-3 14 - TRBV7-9 CASNSAWATDTQYF TGTGCCAGCAACTCGGCATGGGCCACAGATACGCAGTATTTT
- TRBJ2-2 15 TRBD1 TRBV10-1 CASSESRGPTGELFF TGCGCCAGCAGTGAGTCCAGGGGGCCCACCGGGGAGCTGTTTTTT
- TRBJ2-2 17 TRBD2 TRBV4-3 CASSRGTSGGHSGELFF TGCGCCAGCAGCCGAGGGACTAGCGGGGGGCATAGCGGGGAGCTGTTTTTT
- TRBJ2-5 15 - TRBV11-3 CASSHGSGVLETQYF TGTGCCAGCAGCCATGGGTCAGGGGTATTAGAGACCCAGTACTTC
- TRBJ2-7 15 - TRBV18 CASSPGTRGAYEQYF TGTGCCAGCTCACCAGGGACACGGGGAGCCTACGAGCAGTACTTC
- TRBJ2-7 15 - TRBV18 CASSPQIDRNNEQYF TGTGCCAGCTCACCCCAGATTGATCGCAACAACGAGCAGTACTTC
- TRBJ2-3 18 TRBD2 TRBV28 CASSLPSGAGGMADTQYF TGTGCCAGCAGTTTACCCTCCGGGGCGGGAGGGATGGCAGATACGCAGTATTTT
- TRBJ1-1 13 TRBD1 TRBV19 CASRPTGYTEAFF TGTGCCAGTAGGCCGACAGGGTACACTGAAGCTTTCTTT
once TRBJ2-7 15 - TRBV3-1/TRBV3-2 CASSRSGVISYEQYF TGTGCCAGCAGTCGTAGTGGGGTTATCTCCTACGAGCAGTACTTC
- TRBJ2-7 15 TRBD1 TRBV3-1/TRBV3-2 CASSPRQGGSYEQYF TGTGCCAGCAGCCCCCGACAGGGTGGCTCCTACGAGCAGTACTTC
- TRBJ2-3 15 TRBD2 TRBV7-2 CASSFGGGTTDTQYF TGTGCCAGCAGCTTCGGGGGGGGAACCACAGATACGCAGTATTTT
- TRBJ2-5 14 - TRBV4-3 CASSQHRGGETQYF TGCGCCAGCAGCCAACACAGGGGAGGGGAGACCCAGTACTTC
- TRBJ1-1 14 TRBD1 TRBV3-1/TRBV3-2 CASSPLWGQGEAFF TGTGCCAGCAGCCCGCTCTGGGGACAGGGTGAAGCTTTCTTT
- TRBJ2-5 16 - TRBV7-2 CASSLARLPKQETQYF TGTGCCAGCAGCTTAGCGCGGCTACCGAAACAAGAGACCCAGTACTTC
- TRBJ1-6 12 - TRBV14 CASSQNNSPLHF TGTGCCAGCAGCCAAAATAATTCACCCCTCCACTTT